Here is one T cell receptor (beta chain) with its context. There are 16 residues in the CDR3. Germline CDR1 SGDLS, CDR2 YYNGEE. Trimming stripped 4 bases from V and 0 bases from J, with 16 bases between. The protocol was immunoSEQ multiplex PCR, while the TCRdb copy is restricted to in-frame clones and leaves out a portion. The sample shows about 61,000 clones, roughly 90% of them seen only once. The data derive from a study of control samples from healthy donors and cancer patients. The chain employs TRBV9 and TRBJ1-1, with D unresolved. Specimen: PBMCs. This sequence was found in a man aged 55 to 70 with colorectal cancer. In DNA form, the CDR3 reads TGTGCCAGCAGCCCAACCGGGGTGGGCCTGAACACTGAAGCTTTCTTT. The encoded protein is CASSPTGVGLNTEAFF.